The 20 T cell receptor beta chains below were found in one sample sequenced in a study of blood T cell repertoires in COVID-19. This table comes from immunoSEQ multiplex PCR, and its TCRdb copy is limited to in-frame clones, with some not included. The sample records 95,000 to 150,000 clones, roughly 84% being singletons. Source material: PBMCs or T cells enriched from blood (not recorded which). These receptors were obtained from a woman in her 30s who had recovered from COVID-19.

This sequence joins TRBV5-6 and TRBJ1-2, with 7 bases that match TRBD1. CDR3 length: 13 residues. Germline V CDR1 and CDR2: SGHDT, YYEEEE. V shed 5 bases and J 4 bases; nucleotides not matched to a gene: 5. CDR3 loop: CASRRDRVYGYTF. The CDR3 coding sequence is TGTGCCAGCAGACGCGACAGGGTCTATGGCTACACCTTC.

The rearrangement uses TRBV28 and TRBJ1-2; weak D call: TRBD1 (6 bases). Germline V gene data show CDR1 as MDHEN and CDR2 as SYDVKM. The CDR3 covers 16 residues. V was clipped by 6 bases and J by 2 bases, with 19 bases between them. The CDR3 DNA sequence: TGTGCCAGCAGCTACCCTCCACACAGGGTGAACTATGGCTACACCTTC. It specifies CASSYPPHRVNYGYTF.

The rearrangement links TRBV7-2 to TRBJ2-2; D remains ambiguous. The V and J ends lost 1 base and 0 bases respectively, with 12 bases between them. The CDR3 consists of 17 residues. Germline V gene lookup returns CDR1 SGHTA and CDR2 FQGNSA. CDR3 DNA: TGTGCCAGCAGCTTAGAGCGAGTGGCGACGAACACCGGGGAGCTGTTTTTT. Residues: CASSLERVATNTGELFF.

This clone appeared a few times. The V call is TRBV4-2, the J call TRBJ1-3; TRBD1 matches 7 bases. The junction had 2 bases not matched to a gene; V was cut back by 1 base and J by 2 bases. The germline gives CDR1 LGHNA, CDR2 YNFKEQ. This CDR3 comprises 15 residues. CDR3 sequence reads: CASSQVTGAGNTIYF. The DNA for the CDR3 is TGTGCCAGCAGCCAAGTTACAGGGGCTGGAAACACCATATATTTT.

The CDR3 coding sequence is TGTGCCAGCAGTTTTTTTCTAAGTACAGCCAATCAGCCCCAGCATTTT. Translation: CASSFFLSTANQPQHF. The chain carries TRBV6-2 or TRBV6-3 and TRBJ1-5; D uncertain. Trimming removed 4 bases from V and 3 bases from J, with 16 bases in between. Germline CDR1 MNHEY, CDR2 SVGEGT. CDR3 length equals 16 residues.

This chain uses TRBV27 with TRBJ1-4; TRBD1 is a possible D gene (6 bases). Germline CDR1 reads MNHEY; CDR2 reads SMNVEV (reference sequence). This CDR3 is 15 amino acids long. Trimming removed 6 bases from V and 0 bases from J, with 11 bases in between. The CDR3 bases are TGTGCCAGCAGGAGCGGGACAACAACTAATGAAAAACTGTTTTTT. Translating gives CASRSGTTTNEKLFF.

The chain uses TRBV12-3 or TRBV12-4 and TRBJ1-1; D not certain. This CDR3 contains 13 residues. Trimming removed 3 bases at V and 4 bases at J, with 9 bases between. The CDR3 bases are TGTGCCAGCAGTTTCAGACGCGGCACTGAAGCTTTCTTT. Residues: CASSFRRGTEAFF.

V gene TRBV6-4 combines with J gene TRBJ1-1, with a possible D match to TRBD1 (6 bases). Germline-derived CDR1 and CDR2 are MRHNA and SNTAGT. Trimming took off 3 bases at V and 2 bases at J, with 22 bases between the two ends. The CDR3 is 18 amino acids. CDR3 amino acids: CASSENPSGVGANTEAFF. The DNA of the CDR3 is TGTGCCAGCAGTGAAAACCCTTCAGGGGTGGGTGCTAACACTGAAGCTTTCTTT.

This chain joins TRBV7-2 and TRBJ2-2, with 14 bases identical to TRBD2. Germline V lookup: CDR1 SGHTA, CDR2 FQGNSA. V dropped 5 bases and J dropped 5; count of bases not matched to a gene: 7. The CDR3 covers 17 residues. The CDR3 here is CASSPERTSGRTGELFF. CDR3 nucleotide sequence: TGTGCCAGCAGCCCAGAGAGGACTAGCGGGAGGACCGGGGAGCTGTTTTTT.

The J gene is TRBJ2-1, the V gene TRBV19, with 10 bases fitting TRBD2. The germline V gene encodes CDR1 LNHDA and CDR2 SQIVND (reference sequence). The length of the CDR3 is 14 residues. Trimming cost V 8 bases and J 8 bases; bases outside gene matches: 9. CDR3 amino acids: CASLSSGSFYEQFF. DNA of the CDR3: TGTGCCAGTCTCTCTAGCGGGAGTTTCTATGAGCAGTTCTTC.

The gene calls are TRBV28 and TRBJ2-7, with 11 bases lining up with TRBD2. The CDR3 is made up of 15 amino acids. V lost 3 bases and J lost 0; bases outside the gene matches: 1. Germline CDR1 is MDHEN and CDR2 is SYDVKM. CDR3 sequence: CASSFLAGGSYEQYF. The CDR3 nucleotides read TGTGCCAGCAGTTTTCTAGCGGGAGGCTCCTACGAGCAGTACTTC. The full variable domain, with the rest looked up from reference TRBV28 and TRBJ2-7, is DVKVTQSSRYLVKRTGEKVFLECVQDMDHENMFWYRQDPGLGLRLIYFSYDVKMKEKGDIPEGYSVSREKKERFSLILESASTNQTSMYLCASSFLAGGSYEQYFGPGTRLTVT.

This chain connects TRBV4-1 to TRBJ1-2; D gene ambiguous. The CDR3 extends over 14 amino acids. V was shortened by 0 bases and J by 8 bases, with 13 bases between the two germline ends. CDR1 and CDR2 from the germline V gene are MGHRA and YSYEKL. CDR3: CASSQDVAILGYTF. DNA for the CDR3: TGCGCCAGCAGCCAAGATGTTGCGATATTAGGCTACACCTTC.

The chain recombines TRBV28 with TRBJ2-7; TRBD2 agrees at 7 bases. The V gene's germline CDR1 is MDHEN and CDR2 SYDVKM. V dropped 6 bases and J dropped 0; count of bases not matched to a gene: 5. This CDR3 has 14 amino acids. The CDR3 sequence is CASRELAASYEQYF. The CDR3 coding sequence is TGTGCCAGCAGGGAGCTAGCGGCCTCCTACGAGCAGTACTTC.

This clone was counted at least ten times. The V call is TRBV20-1, the J call TRBJ2-7; 7 bases align to TRBD2. V shed 3 bases, J shed 6 bases, and the junction held 11 bases outside the gene matches. The CDR3 totals 14 residues. From germline, CDR1 is DFQATT and CDR2 SNEGSKA (reference sequence). DNA for the CDR3: TGCAGTGCTAGTTATGCGGGGGACCCGCTCGAGCAGTACTTC. Translation: CSASYAGDPLEQYF.

The chain links TRBV7-3 to TRBJ2-3; 9 bases fit TRBD2. The junction had 6 bases not matched to a gene; V was cut back by 3 bases and J by 2 bases. This CDR3 contains 16 residues. Germline values: CDR1 SGHTA, CDR2 FQGTGA. The CDR3 DNA reads TGTGCCAGCAGCTTCGGGGCGGGAGGGCCCACAGATACGCAGTATTTT. It translates to CASSFGAGGPTDTQYF.

This chain uses TRBV10-3 with TRBJ2-3; 11 bases are shared with TRBD2. Trimming at V came to 10 bases and at J to 1 base, leaving 19 bases not matched to a gene. This CDR3 has 19 residues. Per the germline V gene, CDR1 is ENHRY and CDR2 is SYGVKD. CDR3 protein: CATPLAGVKGGAGTDTQYF. The CDR3 nucleotides are TGTGCCACCCCACTAGCGGGAGTAAAGGGTGGGGCGGGCACAGATACGCAGTATTTT.

V usage is TRBV7-2 and J usage is TRBJ2-7; tentative D call: TRBD1 (5 bases). The CDR3 contains 17 residues. Deletions cut 5 bases from V and 7 bases from J, with 27 bases between. The germline CDR1 and CDR2 sequences are SGHTA and FQGNSA. The CDR3 loop reads CASSTTADTRPPREQYF. The CDR3 DNA reads as TGTGCCAGCAGCACGACAGCAGATACTCGGCCTCCTCGTGAGCAGTACTTC.

CDR3 sequence (DNA): TGTGCCAGCAGCCAGGGAATCAGGACAGGGCGGCCAGCTTTCTTT. It codes for CASSQGIRTGRPAFF. The chain uses TRBV4-2 and TRBJ1-1, with 8 bases that match TRBD1. J was trimmed by 10 bases and V by 3 bases; bases with no gene match: 13. The CDR3 sequence is 15 residues long. The germline V gene encodes CDR1 LGHNA and CDR2 YNFKEQ.

The CDR3 loop is CASSEPQGNYEQYF. The CDR3, as DNA: TGTGCCAGCAGCGAGCCGCAGGGGAACTACGAGCAGTACTTC. This chain links TRBV7-2 with TRBJ2-7; a possible D gene is TRBD1 (6 bases). The CDR3 consists of 14 residues. The germline V gene encodes CDR1 SGHTA and CDR2 FQGNSA. V was shortened by 5 bases and J by 3 bases, with 14 bases between the two germline ends.

This clone was counted only a few times. V usage is TRBV4-1 and J usage is TRBJ1-1, with D possibly matching TRBD1 (6 bases). The germline gives CDR1 MGHRA, CDR2 YSYEKL. The germline V and J ends were trimmed by 8 bases and 4 bases, with 14 bases remaining between them. This CDR3 contains 13 residues. The CDR3 protein is CASRRGASTEAFF. CDR3 coding DNA: TGCGCCAGCCGGCGGGGGGCGAGCACTGAAGCTTTCTTT.